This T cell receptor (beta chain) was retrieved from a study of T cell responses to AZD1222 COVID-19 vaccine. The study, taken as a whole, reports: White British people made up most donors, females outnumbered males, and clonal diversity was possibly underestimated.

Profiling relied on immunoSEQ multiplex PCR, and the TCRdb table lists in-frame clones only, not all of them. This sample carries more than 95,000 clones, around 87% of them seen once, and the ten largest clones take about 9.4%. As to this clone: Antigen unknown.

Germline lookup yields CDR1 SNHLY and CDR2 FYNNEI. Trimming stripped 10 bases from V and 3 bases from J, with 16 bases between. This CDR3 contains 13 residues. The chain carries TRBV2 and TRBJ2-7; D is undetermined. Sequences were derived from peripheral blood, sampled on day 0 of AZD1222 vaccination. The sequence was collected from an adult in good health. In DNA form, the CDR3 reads TGTGCCACCTCGTTCAAGGACGGCTACGAGCAGTACTTC. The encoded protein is CATSFKDGYEQYF.